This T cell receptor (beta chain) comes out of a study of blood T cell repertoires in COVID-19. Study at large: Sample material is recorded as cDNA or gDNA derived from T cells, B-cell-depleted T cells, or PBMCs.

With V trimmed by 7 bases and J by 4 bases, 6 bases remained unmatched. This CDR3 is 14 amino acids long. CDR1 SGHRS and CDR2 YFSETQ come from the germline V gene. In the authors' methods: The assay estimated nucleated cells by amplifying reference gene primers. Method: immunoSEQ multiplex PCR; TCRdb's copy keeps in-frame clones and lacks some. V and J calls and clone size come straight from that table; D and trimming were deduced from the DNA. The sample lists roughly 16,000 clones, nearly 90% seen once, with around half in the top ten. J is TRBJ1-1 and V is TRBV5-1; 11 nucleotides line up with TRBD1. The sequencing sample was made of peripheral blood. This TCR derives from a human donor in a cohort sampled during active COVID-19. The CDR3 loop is CASGQGAESTEAFF. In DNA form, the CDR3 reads TGCGCCAGCGGACAGGGGGCGGAGAGCACTGAAGCTTTCTTT.